The 20 T cell receptor beta chains below all came from one sample that was sequenced in a study of response to subunit inactivated influenza vaccine. TCRdb reprocessed the RT-PCR reads with MiXCR, giving one entry per CDR3 protein. The sample yields approximately 230,000 distinct CDR3 sequences, more than 10% seen once. Sequences were derived from non-naive T cells sorted from PBMCs, sampled 14 to 15 days before vaccination. Every receptor here comes from a man aged 45 to 65 who received an inactivated influenza vaccine.

This clonotype was counted only a few times. The chain has TRBV20-1 and TRBJ2-7; 10 positions agree with TRBD2. CDR1 DFQATT and CDR2 SNEGSKA come from the germline V gene (reference sequence). The CDR3 is 16 amino acids. V shed 2 bases and J 6 bases; nucleotides not matched to a gene: 13. CDR3 bases: TGCAGTGCTAGACCTAGCGGGAGATCGGAATTGGGCGAGCAGTACTTC. It codes for CSARPSGRSELGEQYF.

This clonotype was counted only a few times. This chain connects TRBV29-1 to TRBJ2-7; TRBD1 aligns across 11 bases. Germline CDR1 is SQVTM and CDR2 is ANQGSEA. Trimming took 6 bases from V and 6 from J; bases not matched to a gene: 7. This CDR3 contains 13 residues. CDR3 protein: CSVAGQGVGEQYF. Here the CDR3 DNA reads TGCAGCGTGGCGGGACAGGGGGTTGGCGAGCAGTACTTC.

V usage is TRBV28 and J usage is TRBJ1-5, with 7 positions matching TRBD1. After removal of 8 bases from V and 4 bases from J, the junction contained 8 bases not matched to a gene. The germline V gene has CDR1 MDHEN and CDR2 SYDVKM. The CDR3 runs 14 residues. CDR3 in amino acids: CASSGGTVNQPQHF. Here the CDR3 DNA reads TGTGCCAGCTCCGGCGGGACAGTTAATCAGCCCCAGCATTTT.

This clonotype has more than one count but fewer than ten. This rearrangement joins TRBV6-2 or TRBV6-3 to TRBJ1-1, with D possibly being TRBD1 (6 bases). The CDR3 has 13 amino acids. V was trimmed by 4 bases and J by 6 bases, leaving 12 bases between them. Germline CDR1 MNHEY, CDR2 SVGEGT. This CDR3 is CASSWQGLSEAFF. CDR3 nucleotide sequence: TGTGCCAGCAGTTGGCAGGGGTTGTCTGAAGCTTTCTTT.

This clonotype showed up just a few times. The genes are TRBV11-3 and TRBJ1-6; no definite D call. Trimming took off 0 bases at V and 0 bases at J, with 9 bases between the two ends. This CDR3 is 17 amino acids long. Germline V gene lookup returns CDR1 SGHNT and CDR2 YENEEA. CDR3 in DNA: TGTGCCAGCAGCTTAGATGCGCTCAGCTCCTATAATTCACCCCTCCACTTT. Amino acids: CASSLDALSSYNSPLHF.

This clonotype was counted a few times. The CDR3: CSARDWGSGTSYNEQFF. The CDR3 nucleotides read TGCAGTGCTAGAGATTGGGGAAGCGGGACTTCCTACAATGAGCAGTTCTTC. The chain links TRBV20-1 to TRBJ2-1; 7 bases are a match to TRBD2. The CDR3 has 17 residues. Germline CDR1 reads DFQATT; CDR2 reads SNEGSKA (reference sequence). Trimming cost V 0 bases and J 1 base; bases outside gene matches: 9.

This clonotype has more than one count but fewer than ten. The chain has TRBV5-1 and TRBJ1-1, with unresolved D. The V and J ends lost 0 bases and 8 bases respectively, with 14 bases between them. The CDR3 is made up of 14 amino acids. CDR1 and CDR2 from the germline V gene are SGHRS and YFSETQ. The CDR3 sequence is CASSLGSQIPEAFF. CDR3 nucleotides: TGCGCCAGCAGCTTGGGATCACAGATTCCCGAAGCTTTCTTT.

This clonotype turned up a few times. V gene TRBV6-2 or TRBV6-3 combines with J gene TRBJ2-7; TRBD1 agrees at 7 bases. The V and J ends lost 2 bases and 2 bases, in that order; junction bases with no gene match: 0. The CDR3 runs 13 residues. From germline, CDR1 is MNHEY and CDR2 SVGEGT. CDR3 nucleotides: TGTGCCAGCAGTTACGACAGGGCCTACGAGCAGTACTTC. This gives the protein CASSYDRAYEQYF.

The chain uses TRBV2 and TRBJ2-1, with 10 bases that match TRBD2. In germline, CDR1 is SNHLY, CDR2 FYNNEI. The CDR3 is made up of 15 amino acids. With V trimmed by 6 bases and J by 10 bases, 12 bases remained unmatched. In nucleotides, the CDR3 is TGTGCCAGCAGCTTCTCCGGGACTAGCGTAGGGGAGCAGTTCTTC. Residues: CASSFSGTSVGEQFF.

CDR3 sequence: CASSYRGFNTGELFF. In DNA form, the CDR3 reads TGTGCCAGCAGCTACAGGGGTTTCAACACCGGGGAGCTGTTTTTT. The chain employs TRBV7-8 and TRBJ2-2; 7 bases are a match to TRBD1. The length of the CDR3 is 15 residues. The junction had 4 bases not matched to a gene; V was cut back by 4 bases and J by 2 bases. Germline loops: CDR1 SGHVS, CDR2 FQNEAQ.

This clonotype turned up a few times. The chain couples TRBV7-2 to TRBJ2-3, with 10 bases aligning to TRBD2. Trimming at V came to 5 bases and at J to 3 bases, leaving 5 bases not matched to a gene. Germline loops: CDR1 SGHTA, CDR2 FQGNSA. The CDR3 sequence is 15 residues long. CDR3 nucleotide sequence: TGTGCCAGCAGCAGAAGAGCGGGGGGGACAGATACGCAGTATTTT. This translates into CASSRRAGGTDTQYF.

The chain links TRBV12-3 or TRBV12-4 to TRBJ2-7; weak D call: TRBD2 (6 bases). The CDR3 spans 15 residues. Trimming pared 2 bases from V and 5 bases from J, leaving 16 bases between. The CDR3, as DNA: TGTGCCAGCAGTTTAAGAGCTAGCGTAAAGGACGAGCAGTACTTC. This gives the protein CASSLRASVKDEQYF.

The chain couples TRBV29-1 to TRBJ2-1; D is perhaps TRBD2 (6 bases). Trimming removed 3 bases from V and 3 bases from J, with 15 bases in between. This CDR3 comprises 15 residues. From germline, CDR1 is SQVTM and CDR2 ANQGSEA. This chain's CDR3 is CSVDGGPRGYNEQFF. CDR3 bases: TGCAGCGTTGACGGGGGACCTAGGGGCTACAATGAGCAGTTCTTC.

The chain links TRBV27 to TRBJ1-2; D perhaps matches TRBD1 (5 bases). Germline values: CDR1 MNHEY, CDR2 SMNVEV (reference sequence). Deletions cut 2 bases from V and 5 bases from J, with 21 bases between. The CDR3 covers 17 residues. The CDR3 region is CASSLGWAGNGFYGYTF. The CDR3 nucleotides read TGTGCCAGCAGTTTAGGATGGGCAGGGAACGGCTTTTATGGCTACACCTTC.

This clonotype was counted at least ten times. V and J are TRBV11-2 and TRBJ1-2; unclear D gene. The germline V gene encodes CDR1 SGHAT and CDR2 FQNNGV. Deletions cut 2 bases from V and 7 bases from J, with 17 bases between. CDR3 size: 15 residues. The CDR3: CASSLSDIMAGGYTF. CDR3 DNA sequence: TGTGCCAGCAGCTTATCCGACATTATGGCAGGTGGCTACACCTTC.

V is TRBV3-1 and J is TRBJ2-3, with 7 bases lining up with TRBD2. Germline V lookup: CDR1 LGHDT, CDR2 YNNKEL (reference sequence). The CDR3 has 16 amino acids. Losses at the gene ends were 6 bases for V and 3 bases for J; bases not matched to a gene: 12. In nucleotides, the CDR3 is TGTGCCAGCAGTGCTTGGGGTAGCGGGCAGACAGATACGCAGTATTTT. Residues: CASSAWGSGQTDTQYF.

In this sample, this clonotype turned up a few times. The gene calls are TRBV27 and TRBJ2-1; D unclear. The CDR3 contains 15 residues. V was cut by 2 bases and J by 9 bases, with 17 bases left in between. Germline V lookup: CDR1 MNHEY, CDR2 SMNVEV (reference sequence). The CDR3 spells CASSLQVLWPREQFF. CDR3 in DNA: TGTGCCAGCAGTTTACAAGTATTATGGCCCCGTGAGCAGTTCTTC.

The chain is built from TRBV4-1 and TRBJ1-5; D possibly corresponds to TRBD1 (5 bases). CDR1 is MGHRA and CDR2 is YSYEKL in the germline V gene. V lost 7 bases and J lost 3, with 13 bases in between. The CDR3 spans 14 residues. CDR3 amino acids: CASNVDSTNQPQHF. CDR3 in DNA: TGCGCCAGCAACGTTGACAGCACCAATCAGCCCCAGCATTTT.

The chain joins TRBV20-1 to TRBJ2-5; D may be TRBD1 or TRBD2 (5 bases each). With 4 bases removed from V and 7 bases from J, the gap between germline ends came to 22 bases. The CDR3 length is 15 residues. Germline lookup yields CDR1 DFQATT and CDR2 SNEGSKA (reference sequence). CDR3 sequence reads: CSAIPGTAGVGTQYF. The CDR3 DNA sequence: TGCAGTGCTATACCCGGGACCGCTGGAGTAGGGACCCAGTACTTC.

The chain employs TRBV4-2 and TRBJ2-7, with 9 bases matching TRBD1. J gave up 4 bases and V 3 bases, and 7 bases lay outside the gene matches. CDR1 and CDR2 from the germline V gene are LGHNA and YNFKEQ. This CDR3 contains 15 residues. The CDR3 DNA sequence: TGTGCCAGCAGCCAGGCTACAGGGGGCTCGTACGAGCAGTACTTC. As protein: CASSQATGGSYEQYF.